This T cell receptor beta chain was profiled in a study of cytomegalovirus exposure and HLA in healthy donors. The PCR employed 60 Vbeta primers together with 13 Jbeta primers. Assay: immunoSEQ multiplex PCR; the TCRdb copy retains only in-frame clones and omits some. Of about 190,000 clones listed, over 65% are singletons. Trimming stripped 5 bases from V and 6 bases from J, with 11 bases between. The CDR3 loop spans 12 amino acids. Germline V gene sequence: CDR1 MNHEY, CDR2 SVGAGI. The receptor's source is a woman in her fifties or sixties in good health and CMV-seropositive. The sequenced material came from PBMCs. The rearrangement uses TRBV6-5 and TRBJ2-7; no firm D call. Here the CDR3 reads CASSRTDREQYF. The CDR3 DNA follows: TGTGCCAGCAGTCGAACAGACCGCGAGCAGTACTTC.